Here is one T cell receptor beta chain with its context. The antigen remains unidentified. MiXCR, run by TCRdb on the 5' RACE reads, gives a single entry per CDR3 protein. The sample lists some 130,000 distinct CDR3 sequences, under 30% occurring once. The data derive from a study of T-cell memory formation after mild COVID-19. About the research overall: Clusters were largely donor specific.

Findings and caveats of the study: Whereas later expanders leaned CD4+, clones contracting day 15 to 85 showed a balanced CD4/CD8 makeup. Contracting CD4+ clones lay largely in CM and EM, with CD8+ ones residing in EMRA.

This clonotype was sampled from an adult woman who had mild COVID-19 (a few samples of this study predate the infection). Cell type and time point are not known. The sample taken for sequencing was PBMCs or a T cell subset sorted from them (not recorded which).

The CDR3 DNA is TGTGCCAGCAGCCCTATGGCAGGGTTGAACACTGAAGCTTTCTTT. This codes for CASSPMAGLNTEAFF. This chain connects TRBV7-7 to TRBJ1-1; the D gene is possibly TRBD1 (5 bases). The CDR3 has 15 amino acids. V was pared by 5 bases and J by 0 bases, with 13 bases between. Germline V gene lookup returns CDR1 SSHAT and CDR2 FNYEAQ (reference sequence).